This T cell receptor beta chain emerged from a study of OX40 agonist ivuxolimab in advanced cancers. Study-wide background: Patients got intravenous ivuxolimab at 0.01 to 10 mg/kg every 2 weeks. Study-wide results and caveats: The study did not work out the antigen specificity of the expanded peripheral T cells.

Germline V CDR1 and CDR2: LGHNA, YSLEER. Trimming removed 0 bases from V and 0 bases from J, with 12 bases in between. The CDR3 consists of 16 residues. Using immunoSEQ multiplex PCR, the repertoire was profiled, and TCRdb retains in-frame clones only, with some absent. Here the sample spans around 26,000 clones, 88% being singletons. Turning to this clone: The target antigen is unknown.

Source: CD4+ or CD8+ T cells sorted from blood, taken in a trial of the OX40 agonist ivuxolimab. The chain couples TRBV4-3 to TRBJ2-7; D perhaps matches TRBD2 (5 bases). The TCR was taken from an adult with an advanced solid tumor such as melanoma, head and neck, liver or kidney cancer. The CDR3 is CASSQDLATLSYEQYF. In DNA, the CDR3 is TGCGCCAGCAGCCAAGATCTAGCTACCCTCTCCTACGAGCAGTACTTC.